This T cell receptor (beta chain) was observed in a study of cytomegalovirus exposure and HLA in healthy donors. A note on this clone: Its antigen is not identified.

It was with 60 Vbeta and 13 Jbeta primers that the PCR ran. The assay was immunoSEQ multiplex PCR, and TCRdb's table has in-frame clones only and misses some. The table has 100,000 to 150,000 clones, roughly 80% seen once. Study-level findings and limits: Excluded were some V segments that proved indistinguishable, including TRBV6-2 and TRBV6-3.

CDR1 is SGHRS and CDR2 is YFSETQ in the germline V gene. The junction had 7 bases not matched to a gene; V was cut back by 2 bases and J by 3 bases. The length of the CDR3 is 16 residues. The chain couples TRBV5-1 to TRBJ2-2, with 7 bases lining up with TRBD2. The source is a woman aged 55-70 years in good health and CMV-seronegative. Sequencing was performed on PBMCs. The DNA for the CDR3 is TGCGCCAGCAGCTTCGGGGGGATTATGGACACCGGGGAGCTGTTTTTT. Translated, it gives CASSFGGIMDTGELFF.